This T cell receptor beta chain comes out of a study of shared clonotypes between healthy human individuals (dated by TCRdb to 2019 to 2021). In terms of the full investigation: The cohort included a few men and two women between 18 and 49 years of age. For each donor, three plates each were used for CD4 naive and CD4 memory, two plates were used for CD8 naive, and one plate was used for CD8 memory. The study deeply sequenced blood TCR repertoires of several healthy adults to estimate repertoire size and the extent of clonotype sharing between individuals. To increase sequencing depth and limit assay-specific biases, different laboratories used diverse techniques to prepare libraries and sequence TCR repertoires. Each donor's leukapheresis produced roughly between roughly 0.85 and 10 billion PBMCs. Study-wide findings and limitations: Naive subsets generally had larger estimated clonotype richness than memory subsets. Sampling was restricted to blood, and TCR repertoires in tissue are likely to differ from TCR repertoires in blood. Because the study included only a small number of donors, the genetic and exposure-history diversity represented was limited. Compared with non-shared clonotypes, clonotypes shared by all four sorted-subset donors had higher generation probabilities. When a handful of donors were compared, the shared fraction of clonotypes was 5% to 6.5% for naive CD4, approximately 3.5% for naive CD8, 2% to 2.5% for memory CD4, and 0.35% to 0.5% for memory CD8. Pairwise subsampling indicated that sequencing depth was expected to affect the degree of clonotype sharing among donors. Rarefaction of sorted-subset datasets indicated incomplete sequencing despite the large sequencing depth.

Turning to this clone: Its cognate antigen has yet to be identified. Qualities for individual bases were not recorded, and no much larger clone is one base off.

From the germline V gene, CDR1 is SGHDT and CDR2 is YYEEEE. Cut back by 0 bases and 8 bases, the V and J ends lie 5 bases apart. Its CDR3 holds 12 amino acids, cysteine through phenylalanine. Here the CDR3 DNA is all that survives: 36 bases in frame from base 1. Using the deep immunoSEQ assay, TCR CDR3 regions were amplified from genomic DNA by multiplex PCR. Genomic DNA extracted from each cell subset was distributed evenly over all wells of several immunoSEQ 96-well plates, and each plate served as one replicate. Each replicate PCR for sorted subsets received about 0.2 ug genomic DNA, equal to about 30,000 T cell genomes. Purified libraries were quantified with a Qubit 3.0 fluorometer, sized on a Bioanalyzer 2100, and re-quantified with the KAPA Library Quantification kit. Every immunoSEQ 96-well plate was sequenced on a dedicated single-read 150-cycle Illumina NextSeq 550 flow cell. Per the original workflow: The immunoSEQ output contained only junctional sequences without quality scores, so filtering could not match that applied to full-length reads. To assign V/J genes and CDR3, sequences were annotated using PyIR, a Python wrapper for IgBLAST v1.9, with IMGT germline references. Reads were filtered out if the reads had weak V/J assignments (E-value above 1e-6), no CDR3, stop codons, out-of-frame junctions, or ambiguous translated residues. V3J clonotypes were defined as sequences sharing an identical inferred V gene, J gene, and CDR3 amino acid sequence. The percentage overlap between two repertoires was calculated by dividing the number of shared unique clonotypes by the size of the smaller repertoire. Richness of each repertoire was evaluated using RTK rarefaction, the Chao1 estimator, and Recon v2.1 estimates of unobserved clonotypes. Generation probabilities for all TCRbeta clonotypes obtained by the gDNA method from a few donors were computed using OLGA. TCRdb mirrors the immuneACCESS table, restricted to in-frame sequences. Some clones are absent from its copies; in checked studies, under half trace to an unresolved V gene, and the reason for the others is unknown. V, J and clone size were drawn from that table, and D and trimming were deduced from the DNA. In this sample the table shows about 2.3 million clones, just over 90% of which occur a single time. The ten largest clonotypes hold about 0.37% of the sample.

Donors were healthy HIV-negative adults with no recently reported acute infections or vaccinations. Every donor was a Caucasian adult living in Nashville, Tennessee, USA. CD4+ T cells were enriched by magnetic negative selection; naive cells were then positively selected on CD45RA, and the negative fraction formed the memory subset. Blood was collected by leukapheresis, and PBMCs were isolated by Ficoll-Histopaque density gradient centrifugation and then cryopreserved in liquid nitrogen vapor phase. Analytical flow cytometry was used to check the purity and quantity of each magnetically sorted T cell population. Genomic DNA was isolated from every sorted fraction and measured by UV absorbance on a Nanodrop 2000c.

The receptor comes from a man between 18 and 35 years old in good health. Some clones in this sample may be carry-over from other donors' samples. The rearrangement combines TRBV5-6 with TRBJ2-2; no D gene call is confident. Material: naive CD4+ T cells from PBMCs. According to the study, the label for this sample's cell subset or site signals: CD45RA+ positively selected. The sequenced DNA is TGTGCCAGCAGCTTGGGCCGAGGGGAGCTGTTTTTT. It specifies CASSLGRGELFF.